This T cell receptor beta chain was captured by sequencing in a study of cytomegalovirus exposure and HLA in healthy donors. A few counts support this clone. There are 14 residues in the CDR3. CDR1 and CDR2 (germline): SGHTA, FQGTGA. Trimming at V came to 4 bases and at J to 7 bases, leaving 3 bases not matched to a gene. PCR involved 60 Vbeta and 13 Jbeta primers. Clones were read by immunoSEQ multiplex PCR, and TCRdb kept only the in-frame ones, dropping some. This table has around 120,000 clones, roughly 80% appearing once. The sequence derives from a man aged 55-75 years in good health and CMV-seropositive. The chain is built from TRBV7-3 and TRBJ2-1; 11 bases align to TRBD2. The sample taken for sequencing was PBMCs. CDR3 sequence: CASSSGTSGNEQFF. The CDR3 DNA follows: TGTGCCAGCAGCTCAGGGACTAGCGGAAATGAGCAGTTCTTC.